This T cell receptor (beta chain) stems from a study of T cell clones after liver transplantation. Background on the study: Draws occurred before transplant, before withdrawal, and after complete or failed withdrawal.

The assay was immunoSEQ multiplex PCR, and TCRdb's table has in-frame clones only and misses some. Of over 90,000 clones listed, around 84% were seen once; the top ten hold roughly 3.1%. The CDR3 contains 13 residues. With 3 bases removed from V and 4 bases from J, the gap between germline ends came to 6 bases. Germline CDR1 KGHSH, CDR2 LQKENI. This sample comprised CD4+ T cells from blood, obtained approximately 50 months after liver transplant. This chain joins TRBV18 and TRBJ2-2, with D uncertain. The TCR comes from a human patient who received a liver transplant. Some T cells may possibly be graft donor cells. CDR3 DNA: TGTGCCAGCTCACCCCGACCCACCGGGGAGCTGTTTTTT. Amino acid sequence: CASSPRPTGELFF.